The 23 T cell receptor beta chains below were found in one sample sequenced in a study of OX40 agonist ivuxolimab in advanced cancers. TCRdb keeps only in-frame clones here, not all; method: immunoSEQ multiplex PCR. The profile covers around 140,000 clones, with 90% to 95% appearing a single time and approximately 0.99% taken by the ten largest. The material was CD4+ or CD8+ T cells sorted from blood, obtained in a trial of the OX40 agonist ivuxolimab. The source is an adult with an advanced solid tumor such as melanoma, head and neck, liver or kidney cancer.

The V and J genes are TRBV7-2 and TRBJ2-3, with 10 bases lining up with TRBD1. The CDR3 consists of 15 residues. The germline V gene has CDR1 SGHTA and CDR2 FQGNSA. The trim removed 3 bases at V and 4 bases at J, leaving 4 bases unmatched. CDR3 coding DNA: TGTGCCAGCAGCTTGGGGACAGGGGTCGCAGATACGCAGTATTTT. Encoded protein: CASSLGTGVADTQYF.

CDR3 loop: CASSQDPPGSSYNEQFF. In DNA, the CDR3 is TGCGCCAGCAGCCAAGATCCCCCGGGGAGCTCCTACAATGAGCAGTTCTTC. The rearrangement joins TRBV4-3 to TRBJ2-1; TRBD2 might be the D (5 bases). There are 17 residues in the CDR3. CDR1 and CDR2 from the germline V gene are LGHNA and YSLEER. Trimming left V 0 bases short and J 0 bases short, with 12 bases between.

The chain uses TRBV15 and TRBJ1-1; maybe TRBD1 (5 bases). V dropped 4 bases and J dropped 1 base, with 19 bases sitting between them. This CDR3 is 17 amino acids long. Germline V gives CDR1 LNHNV, CDR2 YYDKDF (reference sequence). CDR3 region: CATSNPREGRRNTEAFF. Here the CDR3 DNA reads TGTGCCACCAGCAATCCCCGGGAGGGACGACGGAACACTGAAGCTTTCTTT.

This clone was counted once. This chain uses TRBV5-8 with TRBJ2-4; D ambiguous. V lost 2 bases, J lost 1 base, and 13 bases lay in between. CDR1 is SGHTS and CDR2 is YDEGEE in the germline V gene. CDR3 length equals 16 residues. The CDR3: CASSLRFPVAKNIQYF. Here the CDR3 DNA reads TGTGCCAGCAGCTTAAGGTTCCCGGTGGCCAAAAACATTCAGTACTTC.

This chain uses TRBV11-2 with TRBJ1-1, with a tentative D call TRBD1 (6 bases). V dropped 2 bases and J dropped 6 bases, with 10 bases sitting between them. Germline V lookup: CDR1 SGHAT, CDR2 FQNNGV. The CDR3 has 13 amino acids. The CDR3 DNA sequence: TGTGCCAGCAGCTTAATCAGGGGATCTGAAGCTTTCTTT. Protein: CASSLIRGSEAFF.

The V and J genes are TRBV27 and TRBJ1-1; no reliable D call. V was cut by 5 bases and J by 5 bases, with 9 bases left in between. Per the germline V gene, CDR1 is MNHEY and CDR2 is SMNVEV (reference sequence). The CDR3 sequence is 12 residues long. The CDR3 spells CASSGLGTEAFF. CDR3 bases: TGTGCCAGCAGTGGGTTGGGTACTGAAGCTTTCTTT.

The chain couples TRBV7-9 to TRBJ2-7, with D unclear. The V gene lost 7 bases and the J gene lost 0 bases, with 13 bases spanning the gap. Germline loops: CDR1 SEHNR, CDR2 FQNEAQ (reference sequence). This CDR3 spans 14 amino acids. The CDR3 region has the DNA TGTGCCAGCATCGCCCCATCGGGCTCCTACGAGCAGTACTTC. It yields the protein CASIAPSGSYEQYF.

J is TRBJ1-2 and V is TRBV7-6, with a tentative D call TRBD1 (5 bases). Germline CDR1 and CDR2: SGHVS and FNYEAQ. V was shortened by 2 bases and J by 7 bases, with 11 bases between the two germline ends. This CDR3 has 13 residues. CDR3 nucleotides: TGTGCCAGCAGCTTACGGCTGGGGGGTGGCTACACCTTC. Translated: CASSLRLGGGYTF.

The chain combines TRBV5-1 with TRBJ2-4; D may be TRBD1 (6 bases). This CDR3 is 13 amino acids long. Trimming stripped 0 bases from V and 5 bases from J, with 6 bases between. CDR1 is SGHRS, CDR2 YFSETQ, per germline. The chain's CDR3 is CASSLGTENIQYF. CDR3 coding DNA: TGCGCCAGCAGCTTGGGGACAGAAAACATTCAGTACTTC.

The chain links TRBV27 to TRBJ2-1; TRBD2 matches at 9 bases. With 3 bases clipped from V and 1 base from J, the junction kept 4 bases outside the gene matches. This CDR3 contains 16 residues. From germline, CDR1 is MNHEY and CDR2 SMNVEV (reference sequence). In DNA, the CDR3 is TGTGCCAGCAGTTTTGGCGGGAGGGAATCCTACAATGAGCAGTTCTTC. This gives the protein CASSFGGRESYNEQFF.

The chain joins TRBV7-2 to TRBJ2-1; 13 bases map to TRBD2. Germline CDR1 is SGHTA and CDR2 is FQGNSA. The CDR3 consists of 19 residues. V lost 4 bases and J lost 0; bases outside the gene matches: 9. This CDR3 reads CASSWPGTSGASSYNEQFF. The CDR3 nucleotides are TGTGCCAGCAGCTGGCCCGGGACTAGCGGGGCCAGCTCCTACAATGAGCAGTTCTTC.

The chain joins TRBV28 to TRBJ1-1, with 8 bases fitting TRBD1. Losses at the gene ends were 6 bases for V and 4 bases for J; bases not matched to a gene: 16. The V gene's germline CDR1 is MDHEN and CDR2 SYDVKM. The CDR3 runs to 17 residues. The CDR3 DNA follows: TGTGCCAGCAGCCCCCTCCAGGGGGCGTTATCCGGCACTGAAGCTTTCTTT. It encodes CASSPLQGALSGTEAFF.

This chain links TRBV19 with TRBJ1-5; the D gene is possibly TRBD1 (5 bases). The germline CDR1 and CDR2 sequences are LNHDA and SQIVND (reference sequence). CDR3 size: 13 residues. Trimming pared 6 bases from V and 4 bases from J, leaving 10 bases between. CDR3 sequence reads: CASSYGGNQPQHF. The CDR3 DNA reads as TGTGCCAGTAGCTACGGGGGGAATCAGCCCCAGCATTTT.

The chain uses TRBV19 and TRBJ2-1; TRBD1 matches at 8 bases. The V segment lost 7 bases and the J segment 3 bases; nucleotides outside the gene matches: 8. CDR1 is LNHDA and CDR2 is SQIVND in the germline V gene (reference sequence). The CDR3 has 15 amino acids. DNA of the CDR3: TGTGCCAGTACCCAGCAGGGGGCCTTCTACAATGAGCAGTTCTTC. Residues: CASTQQGAFYNEQFF.

V is TRBV7-9 and J is TRBJ2-7; 7 bases align to TRBD1. The V and J ends lost 5 bases and 4 bases, in that order; junction bases with no gene match: 11. The CDR3 runs to 15 residues. Germline V gene sequence: CDR1 SEHNR, CDR2 FQNEAQ (reference sequence). DNA of the CDR3: TGTGCCAGCAGCCCCAAGTGGGACAGATTATACGAGCAGTACTTC. Translation: CASSPKWDRLYEQYF.

The chain couples TRBV19 to TRBJ2-2; the D is unclear. The CDR3 is 16 residues long. Germline-derived CDR1 and CDR2 are LNHDA and SQIVND (reference sequence). V was shortened by 4 bases and J by 6 bases, with 18 bases between the two germline ends. The CDR3 nucleotides are TGTGCCAGTAGTAATCCGGGCAGACATACTCCCGGGGAGCTGTTTTTT. It is translated as CASSNPGRHTPGELFF.

This chain connects TRBV18 to TRBJ1-5; maybe TRBD1 (6 bases). V dropped 2 bases and J dropped 7 bases, with 15 bases sitting between them. The CDR3 runs 15 residues. Germline V CDR1 and CDR2: KGHSH, LQKENI. CDR3 protein: CASSPGSQGGQPQHF. CDR3 coding DNA: TGTGCCAGCTCACCAGGATCACAGGGAGGGCAGCCCCAGCATTTT. Drawing the rest from reference TRBV18 and TRBJ1-5, the complete variable domain is NAGVMQNPRHLVRRRGQEARLRCSPMKGHSHVYWYRQLPEEGLKFMVYLQKENIIDESGMPKERFSAEFPKEGPSILRIQQVVRGDSAAYFCASSPGSQGGQPQHFGDGTRLSIL.

The genes are TRBV5-1 and TRBJ2-1; 11 bases map to TRBD2. Trimming cost V 2 bases and J 9 bases; bases outside gene matches: 13. The CDR3 totals 17 residues. CDR1 SGHRS and CDR2 YFSETQ come from the germline V gene. The CDR3 loop is CASSFGGTSGRPGEQFF. The DNA for the CDR3 is TGCGCCAGCAGCTTTGGGGGCACTAGCGGGAGACCGGGTGAGCAGTTCTTC.

The gene calls are TRBV25-1 and TRBJ2-7; a weak D match, TRBD1 (5 bases). CDR3 size: 15 residues. The V end was cut by 1 base, the J end by 1 base, with 11 bases between. In germline, CDR1 is MGHDK, CDR2 SYGVNS. The CDR3 spells CASSEFPGMSYEQYF. The CDR3 DNA is TGTGCCAGCAGTGAATTTCCAGGGATGTCCTACGAGCAGTACTTC.

V and J are TRBV7-9 and TRBJ2-2, with TRBD1 matching 9 bases. This CDR3 contains 14 residues. The V segment lost 5 bases and the J segment 3 bases; nucleotides outside the gene matches: 1. Germline loops: CDR1 SEHNR, CDR2 FQNEAQ (reference sequence). The CDR3 coding sequence is TGTGCCAGCAGCCGACAGGGGGACACCGGGGAGCTGTTTTTT. Protein product: CASSRQGDTGELFF. Full variable domain (rest looked up from reference TRBV7-9 and TRBJ2-2): DTGVSQNPRHKITKRGQNVTFRCDPISEHNRLYWYRQTLGQGPEFLTYFQNEAQLEKSRLLSDRFSAERPKGSFSTLEIQRTEQGDSAMYLCASSRQGDTGELFFGEGSRLTVL.

The rearrangement uses TRBV6-5 and TRBJ2-7, with 7 bases lining up with TRBD1. The CDR3 runs to 16 residues. Per germline, CDR1 MNHEY and CDR2 SVGAGI. The junction had 11 bases not matched to a gene; V was cut back by 4 bases and J by 2 bases. CDR3 sequence: CASSSRTGTATYEQYF. For the CDR3, the DNA is TGTGCCAGCAGTTCCCGAACTGGGACAGCAACCTACGAGCAGTACTTC.

The chain couples TRBV7-2 to TRBJ1-6; 7 positions agree with TRBD1. The CDR3 contains 14 residues. Germline V gene data show CDR1 as SGHTA and CDR2 as FQGNSA. The ends lost 2 bases at V and 13 bases at J; junction bases unmatched: 8. In DNA, the CDR3 is TGTGCCAGCAGCTTAATGGGACAGCGCCAGCCCCTCCACTTT. Translation: CASSLMGQRQPLHF.

The rearrangement uses TRBV6-5 and TRBJ1-2; TRBD1 might be the D (5 bases). This CDR3 has 15 amino acids. V was cut by 2 bases and J by 8 bases, with 18 bases left in between. The germline V gene has CDR1 MNHEY and CDR2 SVGAGI. The CDR3 nucleotides read TGTGCCAGCAGTTACGGTTACGGGCAGGGCGCCGGCTACACCTTC. Protein product: CASSYGYGQGAGYTF.